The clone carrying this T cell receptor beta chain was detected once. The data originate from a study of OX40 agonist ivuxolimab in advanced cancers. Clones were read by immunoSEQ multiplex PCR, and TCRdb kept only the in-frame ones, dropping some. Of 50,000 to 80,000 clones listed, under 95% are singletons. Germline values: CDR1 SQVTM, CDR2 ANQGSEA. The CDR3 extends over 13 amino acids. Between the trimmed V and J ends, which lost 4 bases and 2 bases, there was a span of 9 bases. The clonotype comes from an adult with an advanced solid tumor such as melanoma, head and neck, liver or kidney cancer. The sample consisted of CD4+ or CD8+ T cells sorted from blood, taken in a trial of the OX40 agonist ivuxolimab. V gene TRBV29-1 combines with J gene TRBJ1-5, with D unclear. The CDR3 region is CSVADGGNQPQHF. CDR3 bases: TGCAGCGTTGCGGACGGTGGCAATCAGCCCCAGCATTTT.